This T cell receptor beta chain was found in a study of blood T cells in healthy people across ages. Overall study findings and caveats: The study found TCR beta diversity correlated strongly with naive T cell percentage.

Comments on this clonotype: Antigen unknown. An end of the junction does not agree with germline; a read error may underlie this.

A second about 6 to 12 cycle PCR used barcoded and J-beta primers. TCRdb used MiXCR to reprocess the 5' RACE reads, holding one entry per CDR3 protein. The sample has about 750,000 distinct CDR3 sequences, roughly 50% seen once. This CDR3 region has 13 residues. Looked up from germline, CDR1 is LNHNV and CDR2 is YYDKDF (reference sequence). The specimen sequenced was blood. The genes are TRBV15 and TRBJ2-3; D unclear. The source is a man older than 75 in good health. This chain's CDR3 is CATSRDFTGQAYF. The CDR3 DNA sequence: TGCGCCACCAGCAGAGATTTTACCGGGCAGGCGTATTTT.